The 23 T cell receptor beta chains reported below all come from one sample, sequenced in a study of T cells in women clearing cervical HPV infection. Libraries were prepared by immunoSEQ multiplex PCR; TCRdb keeps only in-frame clonotypes and omits some of them. The sample's table shows 30,000 or so clones. Sequenced: blood buffy coat. These receptor sequences come from a woman aged 18 to 69 with a cervical HPV16 infection that either progressed to CIN3+ or cleared (not recorded which).

On this clone itself: The CDR3 end lies 3 residues beyond the end of the read and is filled in from the germline J gene. The chain recombines TRBV5-5 with TRBJ1-1, with TRBD1 matching over 10 bases. The length of the CDR3 is 15 residues. Trimming took 5 bases from V and 4 from J; bases not matched to a gene: 8. Per germline, CDR1 SGHKS and CDR2 YYEKEE (reference sequence). The CDR3 reads CASSVDRGSVTEAFF. The sequenced part of the CDR3 DNA is TGTGCCAGCAGTGTGGACAGGGGGTCAGTCACTGAA.

For this clone: The read ends 3 residues before the CDR3 terminus; that terminus is restored from the germline J gene. The rearrangement joins TRBV29-1 to TRBJ2-1, with 10 bases fitting TRBD1. Germline assignment: CDR1 SQVTM and CDR2 ANQGSEA. V shed 8 bases and J 7 bases; nucleotides not matched to a gene: 11. This CDR3 region has 14 residues. The DNA read from the CDR3 is TGCAGCTATTTTCGACAGGGGGCTGGAAATGAG. This encodes CSYFRQGAGNE. The complete CDR3 protein is CSYFRQGAGNEQFF.

In regard to this clone: The sequenced fragment ends 3 residues before the CDR3 boundary, so the rest is inferred from the germline J gene. V gene TRBV20-1 combines with J gene TRBJ2-3; TRBD2 aligns across 7 bases. This CDR3 region has 13 residues. Per the germline V gene, CDR1 is DFQATT and CDR2 is SNEGSKA (reference sequence). V gave up 3 bases and J gave up 4 bases; unmatched junction bases: 4. CDR3 residues: CSASREGSDTQYF. CDR3 bases read: TGCAGTGCTAGCAGGGAGGGCTCAGATACG.

A note on this clone: The read finishes 3 residues shy of the CDR3 end, and the germline J gene is used to complete it. The chain joins TRBV5-4 to TRBJ2-7; D may be TRBD1 (6 bases). This CDR3 contains 13 residues. The V gene lost 4 bases and the J gene lost 3 bases, with 11 bases spanning the gap. Germline CDR1 reads SGHNT; CDR2 reads YYREEE (reference sequence). The CDR3 sequence is CASSDDRIYEQYF. CDR3 bases read: TGTGCCAGCAGCGACGACAGGATCTACGAG.

Note on this clone: The read stops 3 residues short of the end of the CDR3; the missing end is completed from the germline J gene. The chain employs TRBV28 and TRBJ2-1, with D tentatively TRBD1 (5 bases). V was shortened by 5 bases and J by 5 bases, with 13 bases between the two germline ends. CDR3 length: 14 amino acids. From germline, CDR1 is MDHEN and CDR2 SYDVKM. CDR3 DNA (partial): TGTGCCAGCAGTCCGTACGCAGGGAACAATGAG. As protein: CASSPYAGNNE. The entire CDR3 protein is CASSPYAGNNEQFF.

CDR3 in amino acids: CASRTIRGAKNIYTF. The DNA read from the CDR3 is TGTGCCAGTAGGACAATCAGGGGAGCCAAAAACATC. The chain links TRBV19 to TRBJ1-2; tentatively, D is TRBD1 (6 bases). From the germline J gene comes the end of the CDR3, since the read stops 3 residues before it. Germline-derived CDR1 and CDR2 are LNHDA and SQIVND (reference sequence). There are 15 residues in the CDR3.

Of note for this clone: The CDR3 end lies 3 residues beyond the end of the read and is filled in from the germline J gene. This chain uses TRBV29-1 with TRBJ1-5; 7 nucleotides match TRBD1. Per the germline V gene, CDR1 is SQVTM and CDR2 is ANQGSEA. CDR3 length: 13 residues. J gave up 2 bases and V 6 bases, and 4 bases lay outside the gene matches. The CDR3 bases that were read are TGCAGCGTCAATACAGGGGGCAATCAGCCC. It translates to CSVNTGGNQP. In full, the CDR3 is CSVNTGGNQPQHF.

With regard to this clone: The junction differs from germline at one of its ends, possibly a read error. The read ends 3 residues before the CDR3 terminus; that terminus is restored from the germline J gene. This CDR3 is also generated by other DNA sequences in the sample. This sequence joins TRBV5-6 and TRBJ1-2; D not certain. CDR1 is SGHDT, CDR2 YYEEEE, per germline. CDR3 size: 12 residues. CDR3 loop: CASSLEGRGYTF. The CDR3 DNA, read in part, is TGTGCCAGTAGCTTGGAAGGGCGAGGC.

For this clone: The sequenced fragment ends 3 residues before the CDR3 boundary, so the rest is inferred from the germline J gene. V is TRBV20-1 and J is TRBJ2-7; the match to TRBD2 covers 8 bases. Germline loops: CDR1 DFQATT, CDR2 SNEGSKA (reference sequence). Trimming at V came to 5 bases and at J to 3 bases, leaving 9 bases not matched to a gene. CDR3 size: 14 residues. The CDR3 loop reads CSAYTGTRGYEQYF. Partial CDR3 DNA: TGCAGTGCTTACACCGGGACTAGGGGCTACGAG.

As concerns this clone: The sequenced fragment ends 3 residues before the CDR3 boundary, so the rest is inferred from the germline J gene. This rearrangement joins TRBV6-2 or TRBV6-3 to TRBJ1-1; possibly TRBD1 for D (5 bases). This CDR3 is built from 13 residues. Trimming took 6 bases from V and 3 from J, leaving 11 bases between them. The germline gives CDR1 MNHEY, CDR2 SVGEGT. The covered CDR3 bases are TGTGCCAGCAGACCTGGAGGGGACACTGAA. Protein product: CASRPGGDTE. The full CDR3 reads CASRPGGDTEAFF.

For this clone: The CDR3 goes on 3 residues after the read ends, and that part is filled in from the germline J gene. V gene TRBV20-1 combines with J gene TRBJ2-3; 8 bases are shared with TRBD2. The V gene end was trimmed by 0 bases and the J gene end by 1 base; junction bases not matched to a gene: 6. Germline V lookup: CDR1 DFQATT, CDR2 SNEGSKA (reference sequence). The CDR3 is made up of 16 amino acids. The part of the CDR3 DNA that was read is TGCAGTGCTAGAGATCTAACTAGCGGTCGCACAGATACG. Protein product: CSARDLTSGRTDT. The full CDR3 reads CSARDLTSGRTDTQYF.

In the case of this clone: The sequence runs out 3 residues before the end of the CDR3; the remainder is reconstructed from the germline J gene. The rearrangement uses TRBV5-1 and TRBJ2-1; 9 bases align to TRBD1. J was trimmed by 3 bases and V by 4 bases; bases with no gene match: 5. The CDR3 runs to 15 residues. The V gene's germline CDR1 is SGHRS and CDR2 YFSETQ. The sequenced part of the CDR3 DNA is TGCGCCAGCAGCCCGGGACAGGGAAACTACAATGAG. Translated: CASSPGQGNYNE. The entire CDR3 protein is CASSPGQGNYNEQFF.

CDR3 bases read: TGTGCCAGCAGCTTATCTAGCGGGAGGCGGGGTGAG. Translation gives CASSLSSGRRGE. The full CDR3 sequence reads CASSLSSGRRGEQFF. The chain recombines TRBV7-2 with TRBJ2-1; TRBD2 matches 11 bases. The observed sequence ends 3 residues before the CDR3 terminus, with the missing tail filled in from the germline J gene. The germline CDR1 and CDR2 sequences are SGHTA and FQGNSA. V dropped 2 bases and J dropped 9; count of bases not matched to a gene: 6. This CDR3 is built from 15 residues.

Concerning this clone itself: The read is 3 residues too short to cover the CDR3 end, so that end is filled in from the germline J gene. This chain joins TRBV6-1 and TRBJ2-5; the match to TRBD2 covers 10 bases. Germline V lookup: CDR1 MNHNS, CDR2 SASEGT. This CDR3 comprises 15 residues. The junction had 6 bases not matched to a gene; V was cut back by 4 bases and J by 4 bases. The sequenced CDR3 bases are TGTGCCAGCAGTGGCCCCGGGACTAGCGTAGAGACC. Protein: CASSGPGTSVET. The entire CDR3 protein is CASSGPGTSVETQYF.

CDR3 in amino acids: CASRIGQLHTDTQYF. CDR3 DNA (partial): TGTGCCAGCAGGATAGGACAGCTACACACAGATACG. V usage is TRBV6-2 or TRBV6-3 and J usage is TRBJ2-3, with D possibly being TRBD1 (6 bases). The read halts 3 residues ahead of the CDR3 end, with the missing end drawn from the germline J gene. The germline CDR1 and CDR2 sequences are MNHEY and SVGEGT. This CDR3 is 15 amino acids long. V shed 6 bases and J shed 2 bases, with 15 bases lying between them.

About this clone: The read ends 3 residues shy of where the CDR3 ends; the end is completed using the germline J gene. V gene TRBV23-1 combines with J gene TRBJ2-3, with D possibly TRBD2 on 6 matching bases. TRBV23-1 is an ORF for which the function is uncertain. V shed 5 bases and J shed 1 base, with 13 bases lying between them. The CDR3 runs 15 residues. Partial CDR3 DNA: TGCGCCAGCAGTAAAAGACTAGGTTGCACAGATACG. As protein: CASSKRLGCTDT. The full CDR3 protein reads CASSKRLGCTDTQYF.

Details on this clone: Read sequence stops 3 residues before the CDR3 end, and the germline J gene provides the missing end. The rearrangement joins TRBV7-6 to TRBJ2-3; 8 nucleotides match TRBD1. Unmatched junction bases numbered 7, after V lost 5 bases and J lost 3 bases. CDR3 length equals 15 residues. Germline V lookup: CDR1 SGHVS, CDR2 FNYEAQ. The sequenced CDR3 bases are TGTGCCAGCAGCCCCAGGACAGGGTGGACAGATACG. Its protein is CASSPRTGWTDT. The whole CDR3 sequence reads CASSPRTGWTDTQYF.

As regards this clone: The CDR3 goes on 3 residues after the read ends, and that part is filled in from the germline J gene. The genes are TRBV5-1 and TRBJ1-3, with D tentatively TRBD1 (5 bases). This CDR3 is 14 amino acids long. Germline V gene data show CDR1 as SGHRS and CDR2 as YFSETQ. CDR3 DNA (partial): TGCGCCAGCAGCTCCTTTGGTCAGGGAACCTCC. It encodes CASSSFGQGTS. In full, the CDR3 reads CASSSFGQGTSIYF.

Worth noting for this clone: The read falls 3 residues short of the CDR3 end, and the missing part is taken from the germline J gene. The chain recombines TRBV5-1 with TRBJ1-2, with D perhaps TRBD1 (5 bases). Germline CDR1 is SGHRS and CDR2 is YFSETQ. V lost 0 bases to trimming and J lost 4 bases, with 7 bases between them. The CDR3 totals 13 residues. The DNA read from the CDR3 is TGCGCCAGCAGCTTGGAGGGACTCTATGGC. Protein: CASSLEGLYG. The entire CDR3 protein reads CASSLEGLYGYTF.

Comments on this clone: The read ends 3 residues before the CDR3 terminus; that terminus is restored from the germline J gene. The V gene is TRBV7-8, the J gene TRBJ2-7, with D possibly matching TRBD2 (5 bases). V gave up 1 base and J gave up 5 bases, with 15 bases separating them. The germline V gene encodes CDR1 SGHVS and CDR2 FQNEAQ. CDR3 size: 15 residues. CDR3 DNA (partial): TGTGCCAGCAGCTTAGGCTCATCGGGGAATCACGAG. The encoded protein is CASSLGSSGNHE. The whole CDR3 sequence is CASSLGSSGNHEQYF. The full variable domain, in which reference TRBV7-8 and TRBJ2-7 provide the parts outside the CDR3, is GAGVSQSPRYKVAKRGQDVALRCDPISGHVSLFWYQQALGQGPEFLTYFQNEAQLDKSGLPSDRFFAERPEGSVSTLKIQRTQQEDSAVYLCASSLGSSGNHEQYFGPGTRLTVT.

Turning to this clone: The CDR3 goes on 3 residues after the read ends, and that part is filled in from the germline J gene. V gene TRBV28 combines with J gene TRBJ2-3; 9 bases match TRBD2. Germline lookup yields CDR1 MDHEN and CDR2 SYDVKM. Trimming cost V 5 bases and J 0 bases; bases outside gene matches: 9. The CDR3 length is 17 residues. This chain's CDR3 is CASSLDSGTSSTDTQYF. The DNA read from the CDR3 is TGTGCCAGCAGTCTAGATTCCGGGACTAGCAGCACAGATACG. The full variable domain, completed using reference TRBV28 and TRBJ2-3, is DVKVTQSSRYLVKRTGEKVFLECVQDMDHENMFWYRQDPGLGLRLIYFSYDVKMKEKGDIPEGYSVSREKKERFSLILESASTNQTSMYLCASSLDSGTSSTDTQYFGPGTRLTVL.

About this clone: Sequencing ends 3 residues short of the CDR3 end; the germline J gene provides the rest. The chain couples TRBV30 to TRBJ1-3; no clear D gene. V lost 4 bases, J lost 0 bases, and 10 bases lay in between. This CDR3 region has 14 residues. Germline assignment: CDR1 GTSNPN and CDR2 SVGIG (reference sequence). CDR3 region: CAWTVGYSGNTIYF. The covered CDR3 bases are TGTGCCTGGACCGTCGGTTACTCTGGAAACACC.

A word on this clone: The DNA ends 3 residues before the CDR3 does, and the rest of the CDR3 is filled in from the germline J gene. The chain has TRBV18 and TRBJ2-5, with unresolved D. V lost 3 bases and J 2 bases, leaving 7 bases between the germline ends. Per the germline V gene, CDR1 is KGHSH and CDR2 is LQKENI. The CDR3 has 13 amino acids. CDR3 amino acids: CASSPFAQETQYF. CDR3 DNA, as far as it was read: TGTGCCAGCTCACCTTTCGCGCAAGAGACC.